This T cell receptor beta chain came from a study of T cells in localized non-small cell lung cancer. The study, taken as a whole, reports: Heterogeneity remains possible, as sequencing covered one tumor region only. There were a median roughly 60 of the top 100 tumor clones appearing in adjacent lung. A raised T cell density in blood coincided with lengthier overall survival. Uninvolved adjacent lung showed peak T cell clonality, exceeding tumor.

Sequencing used immunoSEQ multiplex PCR; TCRdb keeps in-frame clones, though not all of them. The data hold more than 25,000 clones, with roughly 91% observed a single time. As for this clone: Its cognate antigen is unknown.

V trimming: 7 bases; J trimming: 16 bases; junction bases outside the gene matches: 13. Per germline, CDR1 MDHEN and CDR2 SYDVKM. The CDR3 totals 12 residues. The sequence derives from a female donor over 55 with stage III squamous cell lung carcinoma. The starting material was peripheral blood, obtained before any cancer treatment. This chain links TRBV28 with TRBJ1-5; 7 bases agree with TRBD1. CDR3 DNA: TGTGCCAGCACCCGCCTGGGGGACAGCCTACATTTT. Its translation: CASTRLGDSLHF.